This T cell receptor (beta chain) was recorded in a study of identical twins. Regarding the study as a whole: Its conclusions, products of cross-sectional statistical analysis, did not come from following the same donors. Shared out-of-frame alpha sequences (those common to twins) showed excess low generation probability. Clonotypes of the beta chain that were abundant in cord blood carried fewer insertions (memory repertoires showed none).

cDNA molecules carried unique molecular identifiers, and template switching added a universal primer site. TCRdb independently ran MiXCR on the 5' RACE reads; one entry per CDR3 protein. The sample carries about 530,000 distinct CDR3 sequences, over 12% recorded once. From germline, CDR1 is PRHDT and CDR2 FYEKMQ (reference sequence). V was clipped by 6 bases and J by 2 bases, with 10 bases between them. The length of the CDR3 is 13 residues. In regard to this clonotype: The antigen is not known.

The same sample was also studied in work on yellow fever vaccine responses in identical twins.

The clonotype was recovered from a woman aged 18-35 years in good health. Sequencing was done on a sample of CD4+ T cells sorted from blood. The chain joins TRBV13 to TRBJ2-5, with D unclear. CDR3 residues: CASRFTEQETQYF. DNA of the CDR3: TGTGCCAGCAGATTTACAGAACAAGAGACCCAGTACTTC.